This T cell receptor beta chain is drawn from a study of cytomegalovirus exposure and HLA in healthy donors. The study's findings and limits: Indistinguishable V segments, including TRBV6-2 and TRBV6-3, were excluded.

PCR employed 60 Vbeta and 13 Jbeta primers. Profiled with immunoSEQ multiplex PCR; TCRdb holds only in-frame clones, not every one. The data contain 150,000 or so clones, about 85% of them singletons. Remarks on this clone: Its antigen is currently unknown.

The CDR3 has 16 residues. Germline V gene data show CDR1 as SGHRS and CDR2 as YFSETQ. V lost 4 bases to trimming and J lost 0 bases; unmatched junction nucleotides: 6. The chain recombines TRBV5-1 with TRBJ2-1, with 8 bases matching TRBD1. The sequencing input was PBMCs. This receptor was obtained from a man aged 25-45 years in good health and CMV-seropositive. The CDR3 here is CASSVWTGSSYNEQFF. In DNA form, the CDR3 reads TGCGCCAGCAGCGTCTGGACAGGGAGCTCCTACAATGAGCAGTTCTTC.